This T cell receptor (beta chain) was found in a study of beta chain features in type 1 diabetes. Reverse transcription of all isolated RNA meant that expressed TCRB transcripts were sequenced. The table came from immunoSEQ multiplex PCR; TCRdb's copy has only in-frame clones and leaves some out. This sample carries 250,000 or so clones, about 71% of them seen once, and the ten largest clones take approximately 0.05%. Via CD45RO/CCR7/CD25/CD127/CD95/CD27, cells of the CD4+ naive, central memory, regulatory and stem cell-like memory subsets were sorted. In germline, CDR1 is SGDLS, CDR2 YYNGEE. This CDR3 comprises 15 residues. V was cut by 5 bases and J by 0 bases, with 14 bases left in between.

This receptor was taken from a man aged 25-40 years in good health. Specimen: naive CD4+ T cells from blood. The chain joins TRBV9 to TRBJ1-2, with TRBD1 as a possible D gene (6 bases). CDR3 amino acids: CASSVSRGTNYGYTF. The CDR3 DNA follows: TGTGCCAGCAGTGTATCCAGGGGAACTAACTATGGCTACACCTTC.